Below are 28 T cell receptor beta chains sequenced from a single sample in a study of CD8+ T cells in alopecia areata. As for treatment: oral pan-JAK inhibitor, 5-10 mg twice daily. Sequencing templates came from extracted RNA that was reverse transcribed into cDNA. Sequencing was performed with immunoSEQ multiplex PCR; in TCRdb, only in-frame clones are kept and a portion is missing. The profile shows 200,000 to 250,000 clones, around 57% of them singletons. This specimen was CD4+ T cells sorted from blood, taken at week 4, from a patient treated with tofacitinib. These receptors came from a human donor with alopecia areata.

This chain joins TRBV29-1 and TRBJ2-3; unclear D gene. The germline V gene encodes CDR1 SQVTM and CDR2 ANQGSEA. CDR3 length: 13 residues. The V and J ends lost 4 bases and 2 bases respectively, with 10 bases between them. The CDR3, as DNA: TGCAGCGTTGGTAGTGGCTACACAGATACGCAGTATTTT. Translating gives CSVGSGYTDTQYF.

This clone was observed a few times. The chain has TRBV30 and TRBJ1-2; a weak D match, TRBD1 (5 bases). The germline gives CDR1 GTSNPN, CDR2 SVGIG (reference sequence). Trimming took off 1 base at V and 2 bases at J, with 11 bases between the two ends. The CDR3 totals 14 residues. The CDR3 here is CAWSGQRDNYGYTF. Written as DNA, the CDR3 is TGTGCCTGGAGTGGTCAACGGGACAACTATGGCTACACCTTC. The full variable domain, its missing parts supplied by reference TRBV30 and TRBJ1-2, is SQTIHQWPATLVQPVGSPLSLECTVEGTSNPNLYWYRQAAGRGLQLLFYSVGIGQISSEVPQNLSASRPQDRQFILSSKKLLLSDSGFYLCAWSGQRDNYGYTFGSGTRLTVV.

The chain carries TRBV9 and TRBJ1-4; weak D call: TRBD1 (6 bases). The germline gives CDR1 SGDLS, CDR2 YYNGEE. V gave up 1 base and J gave up 6 bases, with 13 bases separating them. The CDR3 spans 15 residues. CDR3 region: CASSVRGEGDEKLFF. CDR3 nucleotide sequence: TGTGCCAGCAGCGTAAGGGGGGAAGGGGATGAAAAACTGTTTTTT.

This clone appeared many times. V usage is TRBV5-1 and J usage is TRBJ1-2, with 10 bases that match TRBD1. The CDR3 loop spans 16 amino acids. Germline values: CDR1 SGHRS, CDR2 YFSETQ. The junction had 7 bases not matched to a gene; V was cut back by 0 bases and J by 5 bases. The CDR3 DNA follows: TGCGCCAGCAGCTTGGCCTTAGGACAGGGGGTTTATGGCTACACCTTC. Its protein product is CASSLALGQGVYGYTF.

The chain has TRBV29-1 and TRBJ2-5; 9 nucleotides match TRBD2. The germline V gene encodes CDR1 SQVTM and CDR2 ANQGSEA. The V gene end was trimmed by 3 bases and the J gene end by 4 bases; junction bases not matched to a gene: 9. CDR3 length: 15 residues. CDR3 sequence: CSVDRAGGHGETQYF. CDR3 DNA: TGCAGCGTTGATCGGGCGGGGGGGCATGGAGAGACCCAGTACTTC.

The table lists this clone with a few counts. The J gene is TRBJ1-6, the V gene TRBV5-1, with D unclear. Germline-derived CDR1 and CDR2 are SGHRS and YFSETQ. With 1 base removed from V and 7 bases from J, the gap between germline ends came to 6 bases. The CDR3 runs 13 residues. As DNA, the CDR3 is TGCGCCAGCAGCTTGCTCGAGAATTCACCCCTCCACTTT. As protein: CASSLLENSPLHF.

This chain connects TRBV2 to TRBJ1-2; D ambiguous. The V gene lost 0 bases and the J gene lost 4 bases, with 12 bases spanning the gap. The CDR3 extends over 15 amino acids. From germline, CDR1 is SNHLY and CDR2 FYNNEI. The CDR3: CASSEAADRSYGYTF. The CDR3 nucleotides are TGTGCCAGCAGTGAAGCGGCGGATCGATCCTATGGCTACACCTTC.

J is TRBJ2-7 and V is TRBV30, with no clear D. The CDR3 length is 12 residues. V gave up 4 bases and J gave up 2 bases, with 9 bases separating them. Germline V gene data show CDR1 as GTSNPN and CDR2 as SVGIG (reference sequence). The CDR3 reads CAWKAGTYEQYF. The CDR3 bases are TGTGCCTGGAAGGCAGGAACCTACGAGCAGTACTTC.

The rearrangement uses TRBV29-1 and TRBJ1-1; D gene unclear. Germline values: CDR1 SQVTM, CDR2 ANQGSEA. This CDR3 comprises 13 residues. V lost 3 bases and J 0 bases, leaving 8 bases between the germline ends. The CDR3 loop is CSVDGSMNTEAFF. The CDR3 nucleotides are TGCAGCGTTGACGGGAGCATGAACACTGAAGCTTTCTTT.

This clone appeared a single time. V is TRBV27 and J is TRBJ2-5, with a possible D match to TRBD1 (5 bases). The germline gives CDR1 MNHEY, CDR2 SMNVEV (reference sequence). V lost 4 bases to trimming and J lost 1 base, with 13 bases between them. CDR3 size: 15 residues. The CDR3, as DNA: TGTGCCAGCAGTTGGGGCGCCAGTCCCCAAGAGACCCAGTACTTC. Encoded protein: CASSWGASPQETQYF.

V and J are TRBV6-1 and TRBJ2-3; 10 bases are a match to TRBD1. The CDR3 is 15 amino acids. Germline V gives CDR1 MNHNS, CDR2 SASEGT. Germline trimming cut 5 bases from V and 3 bases from J; bases unmatched to any gene: 5. The CDR3 region has the DNA TGTGCCAGCAGTATCCGGGACAGGGGAACAGATACGCAGTATTTT. Translation gives CASSIRDRGTDTQYF.

The chain employs TRBV30 and TRBJ1-2; D uncertain. CDR3 length: 15 amino acids. V was cut by 3 bases and J by 0 bases, with 14 bases left in between. CDR1 is GTSNPN and CDR2 is SVGIG in the germline V gene (reference sequence). CDR3 DNA: TGTGCCTGGAGGCAGGAGGGCTACCCTAACTATGGCTACACCTTC. The encoded protein is CAWRQEGYPNYGYTF.

The rearrangement links TRBV30 to TRBJ1-5; D unresolved. Germline V CDR1 and CDR2: GTSNPN, SVGIG (reference sequence). The CDR3 loop spans 14 amino acids. V was pared by 1 base and J by 5 bases, with 12 bases between. In DNA form, the CDR3 reads TGTGCCTGGAGTGAATACGGGCAGGATCAGCCCCAGCATTTT. It translates to CAWSEYGQDQPQHF.

There are many counts of this clone. The chain joins TRBV29-1 to TRBJ1-2, with D unresolved. This CDR3 has 9 amino acids. Germline values: CDR1 SQVTM, CDR2 ANQGSEA. V lost 0 bases and J lost 14, with 7 bases in between. The CDR3 coding sequence is TGCAGCGTTGAAGACCCCAGGACCTTC. Its protein product is CSVEDPRTF.

The V gene is TRBV6-5, the J gene TRBJ2-5; 7 bases are shared with TRBD1. Germline assignment: CDR1 MNHEY and CDR2 SVGAGI. The CDR3 spans 14 residues. Germline trimming cut 3 bases from V and 5 bases from J; bases unmatched to any gene: 6. The chain's CDR3 is CASSYQTGWETQYF. In nucleotides, the CDR3 is TGTGCCAGCAGTTATCAGACAGGGTGGGAGACCCAGTACTTC.

Many counts were recorded for this clone. V is TRBV19 and J is TRBJ1-5; D is ambiguous. The germline gives CDR1 LNHDA, CDR2 SQIVND (reference sequence). The CDR3 has 15 amino acids. V dropped 3 bases and J dropped 3 bases, with 12 bases sitting between them. The CDR3 is CASSMGAVNNQPQHF. As DNA, the CDR3 is TGTGCCAGTAGTATGGGCGCAGTCAACAATCAGCCCCAGCATTTT.

This clone was counted between two and nine times. This chain links TRBV6-6 with TRBJ2-2; no clear D. The CDR3 totals 16 residues. V dropped 2 bases and J dropped 5 bases, with 15 bases sitting between them. The V gene's germline CDR1 is MNHNY and CDR2 SVGAGI (reference sequence). CDR3 protein: CASSYLGIESTGELFF. The CDR3 DNA reads TGTGCCAGCAGTTACCTCGGTATTGAATCTACCGGGGAGCTGTTTTTT.

This clone came up a few times. V is TRBV29-1 and J is TRBJ1-2; 7 bases fit TRBD1. In germline, CDR1 is SQVTM, CDR2 ANQGSEA. This CDR3 has 12 amino acids. V lost 4 bases and J lost 6; bases outside the gene matches: 5. CDR3 nucleotide sequence: TGCAGCGTTGTATCAGGGGGTGATGGCTACACCTTC. Its translation is CSVVSGGDGYTF.

In DNA, the CDR3 is TGTGCCAGCAGCCCTACTAGCGATACGCAGTATTTT. Amino acid sequence: CASSPTSDTQYF. The chain is built from TRBV9 and TRBJ2-3, with a weak D call TRBD2 (6 bases). This CDR3 comprises 12 residues. Trimming pared 4 bases from V and 6 bases from J, leaving 9 bases between. CDR1 is SGDLS and CDR2 is YYNGEE in the germline V gene. Supplemented by reference TRBV9 and TRBJ2-3, the full variable domain reads DSGVTQTPKHLITATGQRVTLRCSPRSGDLSVYWYQQSLDQGLQFLIQYYNGEERAKGNILERFSAQQFPDLHSELNLSSLELGDSALYFCASSPTSDTQYFGPGTRLTVL.

This clone showed up just once. This chain connects TRBV29-1 to TRBJ2-2; TRBD2 matches at 7 bases. The trim removed 7 bases at V and 5 bases at J, leaving 4 bases unmatched. Germline assignment: CDR1 SQVTM and CDR2 ANQGSEA. The CDR3 length is 12 residues. CDR3 protein: CSAGGRTGELFF. In DNA, the CDR3 is TGCAGCGCCGGGGGGAGAACCGGGGAGCTGTTTTTT.

The rearrangement joins TRBV9 to TRBJ1-4; maybe TRBD1 (5 bases). The CDR3 is 15 residues long. Germline V gene sequence: CDR1 SGDLS, CDR2 YYNGEE. V lost 0 bases, J lost 3 bases, and 9 bases lay in between. This CDR3 reads CASSVAWGPNEKLFF. The CDR3, as DNA: TGTGCCAGCAGCGTAGCCTGGGGCCCTAATGAAAAACTGTTTTTT.

This sequence joins TRBV5-6 and TRBJ1-5, with 8 bases aligning to TRBD1. This CDR3 is 13 amino acids long. The trim removed 5 bases at V and 12 bases at J, leaving 10 bases unmatched. In germline, CDR1 is SGHDT, CDR2 YYEEEE. CDR3 sequence reads: CASSAQQGVYQHF. The CDR3 DNA sequence: TGTGCCAGCAGTGCACAACAGGGGGTGTACCAGCATTTT.

The rearrangement uses TRBV29-1 and TRBJ2-5; the D is unclear. The CDR3 runs 13 residues. Germline CDR1 is SQVTM and CDR2 is ANQGSEA. With 3 bases removed from V and 2 bases from J, the gap between germline ends came to 10 bases. The CDR3 coding sequence is TGCAGCGTTGAGGCTATGCAGCAAGAGACCCAGTACTTC. Its protein is CSVEAMQQETQYF.

The chain is built from TRBV27 and TRBJ1-1, with TRBD1 identical over 9 bases. Losses at the gene ends were 5 bases for V and 10 bases for J; bases not matched to a gene: 8. Germline V gene data show CDR1 as MNHEY and CDR2 as SMNVEV (reference sequence). This CDR3 has 13 amino acids. In nucleotides, the CDR3 is TGTGCCAGCAGTCCATGGACAGGGGTGTTAGCTTTCTTT. Amino acid sequence: CASSPWTGVLAFF.

This chain uses TRBV5-6 with TRBJ1-2; D is ambiguous. With 7 bases removed from V and 4 bases from J, the gap between germline ends came to 17 bases. The CDR3 contains 14 residues. Germline values: CDR1 SGHDT, CDR2 YYEEEE. The CDR3 nucleotides are TGTGCCAGCCAATGGCGAGGGTCAGGCTATGGCTACACCTTC. Encoded protein: CASQWRGSGYGYTF.

This chain connects TRBV11-2 to TRBJ2-7; no reliable D call. In germline, CDR1 is SGHAT, CDR2 FQNNGV. V was clipped by 5 bases and J by 3 bases, with 5 bases between them. The CDR3 runs 11 residues. This CDR3 is CASSQYYEQYF. The CDR3 DNA follows: TGTGCCAGCAGCCAGTACTACGAGCAGTACTTC. The whole variable domain, remainder taken from reference TRBV11-2 and TRBJ2-7, is EAGVAQSPRYKIIEKRQSVAFWCNPISGHATLYWYQQILGQGPKLLIQFQNNGVVDDSQLPKDRFSAERLKGVDSTLKIQPAKLEDSAVYLCASSQYYEQYFGPGTRLTVT.

The rearrangement uses TRBV9 and TRBJ2-1; D possibly matches TRBD1 or TRBD2 (6 bases each). The CDR3 is 16 amino acids. The ends were cut back, 0 bases at V and 7 bases at J, with 17 bases in the middle. Germline V lookup: CDR1 SGDLS, CDR2 YYNGEE. The CDR3 DNA reads TGTGCCAGCAGCGTAGCCGGGGGCCAATTTCCGAATGAGCAGTTCTTC. This gives the protein CASSVAGGQFPNEQFF.

The gene calls are TRBV30 and TRBJ2-3; TRBD2 aligns across 10 bases. The CDR3 has 17 residues. J was trimmed by 3 bases and V by 1 base; bases with no gene match: 10. Germline lookup yields CDR1 GTSNPN and CDR2 SVGIG (reference sequence). The CDR3 is CAWSAERGGGWTDTQYF. The CDR3 DNA sequence: TGTGCCTGGAGTGCGGAGCGGGGGGGAGGGTGGACAGATACGCAGTATTTT.